This T cell receptor beta chain was found in a study of OX40 agonist ivuxolimab in advanced cancers. CDR3 length equals 13 residues. Per germline, CDR1 MNHEY and CDR2 SMNVEV (reference sequence). V shed 6 bases and J shed 0 bases, with 6 bases lying between them. Notes on the study in general: CD4+ and CD8+ blood T cells expanded clonally by week 6 at 0.1 to 3.0 mg/kg.

The method was immunoSEQ multiplex PCR; TCRdb's version includes in-frame clones alone and lacks a portion of them. The sample carries more than 95,000 clones, 80% to 90% recorded once. This clone showed up just a few times. Its target is unknown. At cycle 4 day 1, cycle 7 day 1, and baseline, blood was sampled. The sample here was CD4+ or CD8+ T cells sorted from blood, taken in a trial of the OX40 agonist ivuxolimab. The TCR sequence derives from an adult with an advanced solid tumor such as melanoma, head and neck, liver or kidney cancer. This chain links TRBV27 with TRBJ1-5; D not certain. The CDR3 loop is CASSVSSNQPQHF. In DNA, the CDR3 is TGTGCCAGCAGCGTCTCTAGCAATCAGCCCCAGCATTTT.